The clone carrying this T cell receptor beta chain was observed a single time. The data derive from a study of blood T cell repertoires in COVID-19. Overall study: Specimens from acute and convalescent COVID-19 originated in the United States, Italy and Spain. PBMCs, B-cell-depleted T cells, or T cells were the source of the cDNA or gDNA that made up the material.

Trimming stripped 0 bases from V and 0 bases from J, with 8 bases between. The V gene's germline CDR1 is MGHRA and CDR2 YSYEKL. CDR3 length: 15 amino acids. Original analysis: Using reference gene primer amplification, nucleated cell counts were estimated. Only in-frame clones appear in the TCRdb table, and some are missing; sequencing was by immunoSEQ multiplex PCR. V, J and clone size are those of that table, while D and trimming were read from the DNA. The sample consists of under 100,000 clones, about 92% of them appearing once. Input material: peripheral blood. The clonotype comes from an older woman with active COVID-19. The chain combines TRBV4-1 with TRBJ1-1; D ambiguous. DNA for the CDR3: TGCGCCAGCAGCCAAGATACACAGCTGAACACTGAAGCTTTCTTT. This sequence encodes CASSQDTQLNTEAFF.